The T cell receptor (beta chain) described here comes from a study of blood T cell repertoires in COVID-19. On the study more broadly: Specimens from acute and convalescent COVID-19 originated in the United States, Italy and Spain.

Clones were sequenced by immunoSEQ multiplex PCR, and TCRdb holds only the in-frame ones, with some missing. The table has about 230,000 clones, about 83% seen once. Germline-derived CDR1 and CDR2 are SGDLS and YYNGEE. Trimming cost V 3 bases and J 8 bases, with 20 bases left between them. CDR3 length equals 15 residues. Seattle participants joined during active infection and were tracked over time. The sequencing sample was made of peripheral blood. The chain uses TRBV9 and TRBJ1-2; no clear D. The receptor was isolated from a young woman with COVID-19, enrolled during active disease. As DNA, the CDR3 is TGTGCCAGCAGCGCAGCCCTCATATCCGGGAAGGGCTACACCTTC. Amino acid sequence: CASSAALISGKGYTF.